A selection of T cell receptor beta chains follows, all from one sample in a study of blood T cell repertoires in COVID-19. Assay: immunoSEQ multiplex PCR; the TCRdb copy retains only in-frame clones and omits some. The repertoire holds 20,000 to 30,000 clones, 88% seen once, with around 22% in the top ten. Sequencing input: peripheral blood. These TCRs come from a man in his sixties or seventies in a cohort sampled during active COVID-19. Each CDR3 is given with its conserved first and last residue. D genes are given only for firm matches. Not all rows give a size; the values are once, few, many and, for expanded clones, a class.

length: 14
J: TRBJ2-2
size: .
V: TRBV5-1
D: .
CDR3: CASSSQGNTGELFF
DNA: TGCGCCAGCAGCTCACAGGGGAACACCGGGGAGCTGTTTTTT

length: 11
J: TRBJ1-1
size: .
V: TRBV29-1
D: .
CDR3: CSVVRGTEAFF
DNA: TGCAGCGTTGTTAGGGGAACTGAAGCTTTCTTT

length: 13
J: TRBJ2-7
size: .
V: TRBV6-5
D: .
CDR3: CASSHSGGYEQYF
DNA: TGTGCCAGCAGTCACAGCGGAGGCTACGAGCAGTACTTC

length: 13
J: TRBJ2-5
size: .
V: TRBV7-2
D: TRBD2
CDR3: CASSFGRGETQYF
DNA: TGTGCCAGCAGCTTTGGGAGGGGCGAGACCCAGTACTTC

length: 14
J: TRBJ1-1
size: .
V: TRBV6-1
D: .
CDR3: CASSEKGRGPEAFF
DNA: TGTGCCAGCAGTGAAAAGGGGAGGGGCCCTGAAGCTTTCTTT

length: 14
J: TRBJ2-5
size: .
V: TRBV15
D: TRBD2
CDR3: CATHAGGRQETQYF
DNA: TGTGCCACCCATGCCGGCGGGAGGCAAGAGACCCAGTACTTC

length: 13
J: TRBJ2-5
size: .
V: TRBV18
D: TRBD1
CDR3: CASSTGGGETQYF
DNA: TGTGCCAGCTCTACAGGGGGAGGAGAGACCCAGTACTTC

length: 14
J: TRBJ2-3
size: .
V: TRBV5-1
D: .
CDR3: CASSRLAFPDTQYF
DNA: TGCGCCAGCAGCCGGCTAGCTTTCCCAGATACGCAGTATTTT

length: 15
J: TRBJ1-2
size: .
V: TRBV28
D: TRBD1
CDR3: CASTQGQGARYGYTF
DNA: TGTGCCAGCACCCAAGGACAGGGGGCGCGATATGGCTACACCTTC

length: 15
J: TRBJ1-2
size: few
V: TRBV5-1
D: TRBD1
CDR3: CASSPSDRGAYGYTF
DNA: TGCGCCAGCAGCCCCTCAGACAGGGGTGCCTATGGCTACACCTTC

length: 13
J: TRBJ1-1
size: .
V: TRBV6-4
D: .
CDR3: CASRRGENTEAFF
DNA: TGTGCCAGCAGAAGAGGAGAGAACACTGAAGCTTTCTTT